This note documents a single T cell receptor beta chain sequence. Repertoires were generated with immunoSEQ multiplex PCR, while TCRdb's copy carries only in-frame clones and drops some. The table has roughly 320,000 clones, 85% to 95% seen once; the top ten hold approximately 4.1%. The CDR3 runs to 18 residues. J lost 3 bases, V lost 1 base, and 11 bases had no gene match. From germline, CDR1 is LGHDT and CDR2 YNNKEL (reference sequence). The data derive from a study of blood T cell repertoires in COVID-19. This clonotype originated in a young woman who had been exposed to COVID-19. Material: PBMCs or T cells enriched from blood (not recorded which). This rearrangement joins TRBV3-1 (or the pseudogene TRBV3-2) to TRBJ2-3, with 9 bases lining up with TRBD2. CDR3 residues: CASSQVRSLAGGTDTQYF. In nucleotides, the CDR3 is TGTGCCAGCAGCCAAGTCAGGTCACTAGCGGGTGGTACAGATACGCAGTATTTT.